A single TCR beta chain is shown here with its context. The table lists this clonotype with many counts. There is no known antigen for this receptor. There are no base qualities to consult, and no much larger clone falls within one base. The listed sequencing device is Illumina NovaSeq 6000. Synthesis of TCR cDNA relied on 5'RACE template switching, a step that introduced a universal primer site along with unique molecular identifiers. Priming for cDNA synthesis came from both the TCR alpha and TCR beta constant segments. Library amplification used two PCR steps, and the second PCR step added sample barcodes and sequencing adapters. Libraries were sequenced on Illumina HiSeq 2500 (2x100 bp) or NovaSeq (2x150 bp). Turning to the authors' computational methods: Demultiplexing of reads and collapsing into UMI consensus sequences were performed with MIGEC, and V(D)J alignment was carried out with MiXCR. Vaccine-responding clonotypes were identified with edgeR using replicate PBMC samples, with FDR below 0.01 and a log2 fold change above 5 up to day 15 being required. Bulk clonotypes were assigned CD4 or CD8 identity according to which sequenced CD4 or CD8 repertoire held them at higher abundance. TCRdb handled the public reads itself, with Q25 trimming in fastp and clone calling in MiXCR, and kept productive beta chains. Under each unique CDR3 protein, matching rows form one entry showing the most common genes and DNA. The V and J calls here are based on TCRdb, not the publication. This sample lists over 300,000 distinct CDR3 sequences; about 4% were detected once. The ten largest make up approximately 25% of the sample.

The treatment or condition label for this specimen denotes: live attenuated yellow fever vaccine strain. At each blood-draw timepoint, two biological replicates of bulk PBMCs were obtained. PBMCs were isolated from peripheral blood using a standard Ficoll-Paque protocol. TriZol was used to extract RNA from bulk PBMCs, from CD4 and CD8 fractions, and from dextramer-positive and dextramer-negative fractions. The germline V gene encodes CDR1 MNHEY and CDR2 SMNVEV (reference sequence). V loses 10 bases at its end and J loses 7 bases; junction bases beyond the gene matches: 20. The CDR3 holds 16 amino acids from the cysteine to the phenylalanine. Left in the record is the CDR3 DNA by itself, 48 bases read in frame from the first base. This sample was included in a study of T cells after yellow fever vaccination (dated by TCRdb to the late 2010s). With respect to the entire study: The SMART-Seq v4 Ultra Low Input RNA kit was used to prepare libraries from fractions with low cell numbers. Two healthy male donors, one aged 18 to 30 and one aged 30 to 40 years, made up the cohort. Bulk TCR alpha and beta repertoires were sequenced longitudinally to track T-cell clones before and after primary and booster YFV17D yellow fever vaccination. Bulk PBMC replicates and cell subsets were isolated from blood drawn at multiple timepoints before and after both primary and secondary immunization. What the research found in general, with its limitations: Because abundant contaminating clonotypes from the bulk population could be contained in FACS-sorted repertoires, computational filtering was required. Because the study included only a couple of donors, the extent to which the findings can be generalized is limited. A small share of clonotypes was detected in both CD4 and CD8 compartments, with the overlap likely arising from convergent recombination. After the booster, most of the clones that had expanded following primary vaccination were detected again (just under 97% of CD4 and 88% of CD8), which suggests that memory was broadly maintained. The secondary T-cell response was weaker than the primary response but faster, peaking on day 5 instead of day 15.

The chain couples TRBV27 to TRBJ2-7, with 9 bases in between that match TRBD2. The receptor was derived from a man between 18 and 29 years old who received the YFV17D yellow fever vaccine. Sequences were derived from PBMCs, sampled 5 days after the yellow fever booster vaccination. At the DNA level, the sequence is TGTGCCACCACGGCGGGGGGGCCCAGCGGTTACGAAGAGCAGTACTTC. Protein translation: CATTAGGPSGYEEQYF.